The 12 T cell receptor beta chains below were found in one sample sequenced in a study of human T cells and chemical hapten exposure. This sample's time point: pre-sensitization, week 0. Sample treatment: therapeutic diphenylcyclopropenone sensitization with weekly scalp DPC. MiXCR was run by TCRdb on the RACE reads, yielding one entry per CDR3 protein. The repertoire consists of 300,000 to 450,000 distinct CDR3 sequences, with 4.5% to 6% occurring once and the leading ten covering 2.5% to 3%. This material consisted of whole blood, taken in connection with sensitization to the hapten diphenylcyclopropenone (DPC). All receptors derive from a woman between 50 and 59 years old with alopecia areata. Some clones in this sample may be carry-over from other donors' samples.

This clonotype was observed a few times. The CDR3 nucleotides read TGCGCCAGCAACTCTCAGACAGGGTCGATCACTGAAGCTTTCTTT. Translating it yields CASNSQTGSITEAFF. The chain links TRBV5-1 to TRBJ1-1; 7 positions agree with TRBD1. The V gene's germline CDR1 is SGHRS and CDR2 YFSETQ. This CDR3 is built from 15 residues. V shed 6 bases and J 4 bases; nucleotides not matched to a gene: 12.

The rearrangement uses TRBV29-1 and TRBJ1-1; 8 bases match TRBD1. The V gene's germline CDR1 is SQVTM and CDR2 ANQGSEA. The CDR3 length is 11 residues. The trim removed 6 bases at V and 5 bases at J, leaving 2 bases unmatched. This chain's CDR3 is CSVHRGTEAFF. The CDR3 region has the DNA TGCAGCGTCCACAGGGGGACTGAAGCTTTCTTT.

This clonotype has a count of ten or more. This sequence joins TRBV7-8 and TRBJ1-5, with no clear D. V was clipped by 1 base and J by 7 bases, with 14 bases between them. Per germline, CDR1 SGHVS and CDR2 FQNEAQ. The CDR3 consists of 15 residues. The CDR3 protein is CASSLDGRLAQPQHF. The CDR3 DNA reads TGTGCCAGCAGCTTAGACGGCAGGCTGGCCCAGCCCCAGCATTTT.

The V call is TRBV30, the J call TRBJ1-1; D gene unclear. Looked up from germline, CDR1 is GTSNPN and CDR2 is SVGIG (reference sequence). This CDR3 is 11 amino acids long. V was trimmed by 2 bases and J by 6 bases, leaving 7 bases between them. The CDR3 protein is CAWSSGAEAFF. The CDR3 bases are TGTGCCTGGAGTAGTGGCGCTGAAGCTTTCTTT.

This clonotype was found many times. This chain uses TRBV20-1 with TRBJ2-3; D tentatively fits TRBD1 or TRBD2 (5 bases each). V lost 2 bases and J lost 5, with 11 bases in between. Germline-derived CDR1 and CDR2 are DFQATT and SNEGSKA (reference sequence). The CDR3 has 13 residues. The CDR3 loop is CSARTGLGDTQYF. The CDR3 bases are TGCAGTGCTAGAACGGGGCTTGGAGATACGCAGTATTTT.

Worth noting for this clonotype: A much larger clone is a single base away; this may be a read error. This sequence joins TRBV2 and TRBJ2-7; D uncertain. V was trimmed by 8 bases and J by 2 bases, leaving 13 bases between them. This CDR3 spans 13 amino acids. Germline assignment: CDR1 SNHLY and CDR2 FYNNEI. This CDR3 is CASSVTDTYEQYF. The DNA for the CDR3 is TGTGCCAGCTCAGTGACGGATACCTACGAGCAGTACTTC.

This chain uses TRBV7-9 with TRBJ2-1, with TRBD2 matching 13 bases. CDR1 and CDR2 from the germline V gene are SEHNR and FQNEAQ (reference sequence). V was clipped by 5 bases and J by 0 bases; unmatched bases: 10. This CDR3 is built from 19 residues. CDR3 amino acids: CASSSRTSGGPSSYNEQFF. As DNA, the CDR3 is TGTGCCAGCAGCAGCCGGACTAGCGGGGGTCCCAGCTCCTACAATGAGCAGTTCTTC.

There are many counts of this clonotype. This chain links TRBV12-3 or TRBV12-4 with TRBJ1-1; no clear D. CDR3 length equals 14 residues. The V and J ends lost 1 base and 6 bases respectively, with 12 bases between them. This CDR3 is CASSLGFGSAEAFF. CDR3 nucleotides: TGTGCCAGCAGTTTAGGATTTGGGAGCGCTGAAGCTTTCTTT.

In this sample, this clonotype turned up many times. Its ends do not fully match the called genes, so a read error is possible. The CDR3 region has the DNA TGCGCCAGCAGCTTGGACGGCCCGGGACAGGGGGCTCAAGCGCACTTC. This sequence encodes CASSLDGPGQGAQAHF. The chain couples TRBV5-1 to TRBJ2-7, with 12 nucleotides matching TRBD1. Germline assignment: CDR1 SGHRS and CDR2 YFSETQ. The CDR3 sequence is 16 residues long.

For the CDR3, the DNA is TGTGCTAGTGGACGAACTAGGCCAGATACGCAGTATTTT. Its protein is CASGRTRPDTQYF. The V call is TRBV12-5, the J call TRBJ2-3; perhaps TRBD2 as D (5 bases). V was trimmed by 6 bases and J by 4 bases, leaving 11 bases between them. Looked up from germline, CDR1 is LGHNT and CDR2 is FRNRAP. The CDR3 is 13 amino acids.

This rearrangement joins TRBV19 to TRBJ1-5; no clear D gene. The V and J ends lost 4 bases and 0 bases respectively, with 10 bases between them. The CDR3 totals 15 residues. From germline, CDR1 is LNHDA and CDR2 SQIVND (reference sequence). CDR3 sequence reads: CASSTAGYSNQPQHF. In DNA form, the CDR3 reads TGTGCCAGTAGTACAGCAGGTTATAGCAATCAGCCCCAGCATTTT.

This clonotype has more than one count but fewer than ten. The chain links TRBV5-1 to TRBJ2-2; D not resolved. The germline CDR1 and CDR2 sequences are SGHRS and YFSETQ. This CDR3 contains 15 residues. V was cut by 4 bases and J by 4 bases, with 14 bases left in between. CDR3 sequence (DNA): TGCGCCAGCAGCCTCGAAGGACGGCCCACCGGGGAGCTGTTTTTT. As protein: CASSLEGRPTGELFF. Drawing the rest from reference TRBV5-1 and TRBJ2-2, the complete variable domain is KAGVTQTPRYLIKTRGQQVTLSCSPISGHRSVSWYQQTPGQGLQFLFEYFSETQRNKGNFPGRFSGRQFSNSRSEMNVSTLELGDSALYLCASSLEGRPTGELFFGEGSRLTVL.